This TCR beta chain was identified in a study of OX40 agonist ivuxolimab in advanced cancers. Assay: immunoSEQ multiplex PCR; the TCRdb copy retains only in-frame clones and omits some. This table has 20,000 to 25,000 clones, around 80% appearing once. The V gene lost 0 bases and the J gene lost 0 bases, with 11 bases spanning the gap. The CDR3 loop spans 16 amino acids. The clonotype comes from an adult with an advanced solid tumor such as melanoma, head and neck, liver or kidney cancer. The gene calls are TRBV6-7 and TRBJ1-1; possible D gene TRBD1, 5 bases. TRBV6-7 is an ORF; its function is uncertain. The source was CD4+ or CD8+ T cells sorted from blood, collected in a trial of the OX40 agonist ivuxolimab. The CDR3 coding sequence is TGTGCCAGCAGTTACTCGCAGGGCGGGTTGAACACTGAAGCTTTCTTT. Translating gives CASSYSQGGLNTEAFF.